Each of the 27 T cell receptor beta chains below was sequenced from the same sample in a study of cytomegalovirus exposure and HLA in healthy donors. This PCR relied on a set of 60 Vbeta primers and 13 Jbeta primers. The data were produced by immunoSEQ multiplex PCR, yet TCRdb's version contains in-frame clones alone and is incomplete. The table includes fewer than 120,000 clones, roughly three quarters detected once. The source material was PBMCs. The receptor set was obtained from a young man in good health and CMV-seropositive.

Turning to this clone: The sample has other DNA sequences that encode this CDR3 too. The CDR3 nucleotides read TGTGCCAGCAGCTTACTCCAGGGGAGTGACGAGCAGTACTTC. This codes for CASSLLQGSDEQYF. The rearrangement uses TRBV13 and TRBJ2-7; D possibly corresponds to TRBD1 (6 bases). The CDR3 covers 14 residues. V was clipped by 2 bases and J by 5 bases, with 13 bases between them. Germline V gene lookup returns CDR1 PRHDT and CDR2 FYEKMQ (reference sequence).

The rearrangement joins TRBV11-2 to TRBJ1-4; TRBD1 aligns across 7 bases. From germline, CDR1 is SGHAT and CDR2 FQNNGV. The ends lost 4 bases at V and 8 bases at J; junction bases unmatched: 7. There are 14 residues in the CDR3. The CDR3: CASSSRTGDEKLFF. The CDR3 DNA reads TGTGCCAGCAGCTCCCGGACAGGTGACGAAAAACTGTTTTTT. The whole variable domain, filled in from reference TRBV11-2 and TRBJ1-4, reads EAGVAQSPRYKIIEKRQSVAFWCNPISGHATLYWYQQILGQGPKLLIQFQNNGVVDDSQLPKDRFSAERLKGVDSTLKIQPAKLEDSAVYLCASSSRTGDEKLFFGSGTQLSVL.

This chain links TRBV6-1 with TRBJ1-1, with D tentatively TRBD1 (5 bases). Per the germline V gene, CDR1 is MNHNS and CDR2 is SASEGT. V was clipped by 8 bases and J by 6 bases, with 13 bases between them. The CDR3 sequence is 12 residues long. The CDR3: CASGGGRPEAFF. CDR3 DNA sequence: TGTGCCAGCGGGGGAGGGAGACCTGAAGCTTTCTTT.

In this sample, this clone turned up a few times. This chain connects TRBV30 to TRBJ1-1; a possible D gene is TRBD1 (6 bases). Germline-derived CDR1 and CDR2 are GTSNPN and SVGIG (reference sequence). V was shortened by 0 bases and J by 1 base, with 12 bases between the two germline ends. This CDR3 is 15 amino acids long. CDR3 DNA: TGTGCCTGGAGTGTGGGGGCAGGGGAGAACACTGAAGCTTTCTTT. Protein: CAWSVGAGENTEAFF.

The chain uses TRBV29-1 and TRBJ2-1; 7 bases line up with TRBD2. Germline CDR1 and CDR2: SQVTM and ANQGSEA. The CDR3 is 13 amino acids. Trimming removed 1 base from V and 5 bases from J; junction bases left unmatched: 2. In nucleotides, the CDR3 is TGCAGCGTTGAAGTTGGGGGGGACAATGAGCAGTTCTTC. Its protein is CSVEVGGDNEQFF.

V is TRBV15 and J is TRBJ2-3, with TRBD2 as a possible D gene (7 bases). This CDR3 is built from 14 residues. Germline V gives CDR1 LNHNV, CDR2 YYDKDF (reference sequence). V shed 9 bases and J shed 2 bases, with 15 bases lying between them. CDR3 loop: CATGRGGYTDTQYF. DNA of the CDR3: TGTGCCACTGGGAGGGGGGGCTACACAGATACGCAGTATTTT.

The chain links TRBV9 to TRBJ2-5; TRBD2 matches at 9 bases. The CDR3 spans 15 residues. Germline lookup yields CDR1 SGDLS and CDR2 YYNGEE. V lost 3 bases to trimming and J lost 4 bases; unmatched junction nucleotides: 7. The CDR3 nucleotides are TGTGCCAGCAGCGGAGCGGGGGGCTTTCGAGAGACCCAGTACTTC. Its translation is CASSGAGGFRETQYF.

To note about this clone: Different DNA sequences within this sample yield the same CDR3. The chain carries TRBV6-4 and TRBJ2-5; the D gene is possibly TRBD1 (6 bases). Germline V gene sequence: CDR1 MRHNA, CDR2 SNTAGT. V was shortened by 5 bases and J by 5 bases, with 12 bases between the two germline ends. The CDR3 loop spans 13 amino acids. The CDR3 DNA reads TGTGCCAGCAGTCCTACAGGGCGGGAGACCCAGTACTTC. This codes for CASSPTGRETQYF.

The rearrangement uses TRBV7-6 and TRBJ2-2; D gene ambiguous. The CDR3 runs 16 residues. Trimming stripped 5 bases from V and 5 bases from J, with 18 bases between. Germline lookup yields CDR1 SGHVS and CDR2 FNYEAQ. CDR3 coding DNA: TGTGCCAGCAGCCTAAAACCGGTTATGAGGACCGGGGAGCTGTTTTTT. Protein: CASSLKPVMRTGELFF. The full variable domain, completed using reference TRBV7-6 and TRBJ2-2, is GAGVSQSPRYKVTKRGQDVALRCDPISGHVSLYWYRQALGQGPEFLTYFNYEAQQDKSGLPNDRFSAERPEGSISTLTIQRTEQRDSAMYRCASSLKPVMRTGELFFGEGSRLTVL.

This rearrangement joins TRBV4-2 to TRBJ2-7, with D possibly TRBD2 on 6 matching bases. Trimming pared 3 bases from V and 0 bases from J, leaving 9 bases between. Germline V gene lookup returns CDR1 LGHNA and CDR2 YNFKEQ. The length of the CDR3 is 14 residues. As DNA, the CDR3 is TGTGCCAGCAGCCAGCCCGGGAGCTCCTACGAGCAGTACTTC. It yields the protein CASSQPGSSYEQYF.

This chain connects TRBV6-5 to TRBJ2-2, with 8 bases aligning to TRBD2. The CDR3 has 15 amino acids. J was trimmed by 8 bases and V by 2 bases; bases with no gene match: 7. Germline loops: CDR1 MNHEY, CDR2 SVGAGI. CDR3 DNA: TGTGCCAGCAGTTACCGGGGGGGGCCGGTTGGGGAGCTGTTTTTT. This sequence encodes CASSYRGGPVGELFF.

On this clone itself: Different DNA sequences within this sample yield the same CDR3. The chain joins TRBV7-9 to TRBJ1-3, with 9 bases lining up with TRBD1. V was pared by 3 bases and J by 4 bases, with 4 bases of the junction left unmatched. The CDR3 extends over 15 amino acids. CDR1 and CDR2 (germline): SEHNR, FQNEAQ (reference sequence). In DNA form, the CDR3 reads TGTGCCAGCAGCTTGGTTGGACAGGGGGGAAACACCATATATTTT. The encoded protein is CASSLVGQGGNTIYF. The complete variable domain, with remaining parts taken from reference TRBV7-9 and TRBJ1-3, reads DTGVSQNPRHKITKRGQNVTFRCDPISEHNRLYWYRQTLGQGPEFLTYFQNEAQLEKSRLLSDRFSAERPKGSFSTLEIQRTEQGDSAMYLCASSLVGQGGNTIYFGEGSWLTVV.

This rearrangement joins TRBV6-6 to TRBJ1-4; TRBD1 is a possible D gene (6 bases). The ends were cut back, 6 bases at V and 5 bases at J, with 13 bases in the middle. The CDR3 has 14 residues. Per germline, CDR1 MNHNY and CDR2 SVGAGI (reference sequence). The CDR3 DNA reads as TGTGCCAGCAGATTCACAGGGAGCAATGAAAAACTGTTTTTT. This codes for CASRFTGSNEKLFF.

This rearrangement joins TRBV21-1 to TRBJ2-5; TRBD2, the table's D call, was not compared with the DNA. TRBV21-1 is termed a pseudogene. The CDR3 totals 18 residues. The DNA for the CDR3 is TGTGCCAGCAGCAAAGAGGGACTAGCGGGGAGGGATCAAGAGACCCAGTACTTC. Its protein is CASSKEGLAGRDQETQYF.

A single count supports this clone. The rearrangement links TRBV6-6 to TRBJ2-5; 7 bases line up with TRBD1. Germline CDR1 MNHNY, CDR2 SVGAGI (reference sequence). J was trimmed by 4 bases and V by 5 bases; bases with no gene match: 7. The CDR3 runs 14 residues. The CDR3: CASSPPAGGETQYF. As DNA, the CDR3 is TGTGCCAGCAGTCCCCCGGCAGGGGGAGAGACCCAGTACTTC.

This clone was observed a handful of times. The chain employs TRBV7-2 and TRBJ1-4; D is perhaps TRBD1 (6 bases). Germline V gene sequence: CDR1 SGHTA, CDR2 FQGNSA. Deletions cut 1 base from V and 8 bases from J, with 11 bases between. The CDR3 totals 14 residues. The CDR3 protein is CASSLVQGNEKLFF. The DNA of the CDR3 is TGTGCCAGCAGCTTAGTACAGGGAAACGAAAAACTGTTTTTT. The whole variable domain, remainder taken from reference TRBV7-2 and TRBJ1-4, is GAGVSQSPSNKVTEKGKDVELRCDPISGHTALYWYRQSLGQGLEFLIYFQGNSAPDKSGLPSDRFSAERTGGSVSTLTIQRTQQEDSAVYLCASSLVQGNEKLFFGSGTQLSVL.

V gene TRBV2 combines with J gene TRBJ2-2, with TRBD2 matching over 8 bases. Germline V gene lookup returns CDR1 SNHLY and CDR2 FYNNEI. The V gene end was trimmed by 7 bases and the J gene end by 3 bases; junction bases not matched to a gene: 10. This CDR3 comprises 16 residues. In DNA, the CDR3 is TGTGCCAGCACCCGATCGGGGGGGGCCGACACCGGGGAGCTGTTTTTT. As protein: CASTRSGGADTGELFF.

This clone was seen a few times. The J gene is TRBJ1-1, the V gene TRBV25-1; 8 nucleotides match TRBD1. The length of the CDR3 is 15 residues. The V gene end was trimmed by 4 bases and the J gene end by 4 bases; junction bases not matched to a gene: 8. CDR1 and CDR2 (germline): MGHDK, SYGVNS. This CDR3 reads CASSALPTGGTEAFF. The CDR3 nucleotides are TGTGCCAGCAGTGCCCTCCCCACAGGGGGCACTGAAGCTTTCTTT.

In its sample, this clone was seen once. J is TRBJ1-1 and V is TRBV15; 8 bases fit TRBD1. V was pared by 2 bases and J by 8 bases, with 13 bases of the junction left unmatched. The germline V gene has CDR1 LNHNV and CDR2 YYDKDF (reference sequence). The CDR3 has 16 residues. Here the CDR3 reads CATSRSLQGAREEAFF. CDR3 coding DNA: TGTGCCACCAGCAGATCCCTTCAGGGGGCACGAGAGGAAGCTTTCTTT.

This chain's CDR3 is CASSSVVARGYTF. The CDR3 DNA sequence: TGTGCCAGCAGCTCGGTGGTAGCTCGAGGCTACACCTTC. The V and J genes are TRBV7-8 and TRBJ1-2; no reliable D call. Per germline, CDR1 SGHVS and CDR2 FQNEAQ. The CDR3 loop spans 13 amino acids. With 4 bases removed from V and 8 bases from J, the gap between germline ends came to 14 bases. The whole variable domain, filled in from reference TRBV7-8 and TRBJ1-2, reads GAGVSQSPRYKVAKRGQDVALRCDPISGHVSLFWYQQALGQGPEFLTYFQNEAQLDKSGLPSDRFFAERPEGSVSTLKIQRTQQEDSAVYLCASSSVVARGYTFGSGTRLTVV.

The CDR3, as DNA: TGTGCCAGTACAGGGAAGAAGACCCAGTACTTC. Translating gives CASTGKKTQYF. This chain links TRBV19 with TRBJ2-5, with TRBD1 as a possible D gene (5 bases). The CDR3 length is 11 residues. The V gene's germline CDR1 is LNHDA and CDR2 SQIVND (reference sequence). V was shortened by 7 bases and J by 6 bases, with 9 bases between the two germline ends.

The chain combines TRBV27 with TRBJ1-4; 7 bases are a match to TRBD1. Germline V gives CDR1 MNHEY, CDR2 SMNVEV (reference sequence). V shed 4 bases and J 0 bases; nucleotides not matched to a gene: 8. The CDR3 is 17 residues long. CDR3 in amino acids: CASSSGQDGATNEKLFF. CDR3 DNA: TGTGCCAGCAGTTCAGGACAGGACGGCGCAACTAATGAAAAACTGTTTTTT.

The chain employs TRBV13 and TRBJ1-2; D gene ambiguous. The CDR3 contains 13 residues. V lost 3 bases and J 2 bases, leaving 7 bases between the germline ends. Germline V gene data show CDR1 as PRHDT and CDR2 as FYEKMQ (reference sequence). CDR3 sequence reads: CASSFRYNYGYTF. The CDR3, as DNA: TGTGCCAGCAGCTTCAGATACAACTATGGCTACACCTTC.

The chain combines TRBV30 with TRBJ1-1; D possibly corresponds to TRBD1 (6 bases). The germline CDR1 and CDR2 sequences are GTSNPN and SVGIG (reference sequence). V lost 3 bases, J lost 5 bases, and 13 bases lay in between. The CDR3 covers 13 residues. The CDR3 DNA is TGTGCCTGGAGCTTTGACAGGCAGACTGAAGCTTTCTTT. It encodes CAWSFDRQTEAFF.

This chain links TRBV7-9 with TRBJ2-1; TRBD2 aligns across 9 bases. V lost 5 bases to trimming and J lost 9 bases; unmatched junction nucleotides: 14. The CDR3 has 16 amino acids. CDR1 SEHNR and CDR2 FQNEAQ come from the germline V gene (reference sequence). The CDR3 region has the DNA TGTGCCAGCAGCCCCGGACTAGCGAACCCCAGGGGTGAGCAGTTCTTC. This codes for CASSPGLANPRGEQFF.

The CDR3: CASSRDRGVGELFF. The CDR3 DNA is TGTGCCAGCAGCCGAGACAGGGGGGTCGGGGAGCTGTTTTTT. The V call is TRBV7-2, the J call TRBJ2-2; the match to TRBD1 covers 9 bases. Unmatched junction bases numbered 5, after V lost 5 bases and J lost 7 bases. The CDR3 length is 14 residues. Per the germline V gene, CDR1 is SGHTA and CDR2 is FQGNSA.

The V and J genes are TRBV6-6 and TRBJ2-1; 8 bases are shared with TRBD2. The germline V gene encodes CDR1 MNHNY and CDR2 SVGAGI (reference sequence). The CDR3 totals 14 residues. V shed 2 bases, J shed 6 bases, and the junction held 3 bases outside the gene matches. The CDR3 region has the DNA TGTGCCAGCAGTTACGGCGGGGGGAGCAATGAGCAGTTCTTC. This gives the protein CASSYGGGSNEQFF.